The 30 T cell receptor beta chains given below trace back to one sample, sequenced in a study of radiotherapy plus CTLA-4 blockade in lung cancer (dated by TCRdb to the late 2010s). Library creation used the immunoSEQ multiplex PCR assay. In its TCRdb copy, this immuneACCESS table keeps in-frame sequences only and misses some clones. Where compared with another copy, unresolved V genes explain less than half of these, and the others have no known cause. This sample has under 40,000 clones in its table, and roughly 70% of those were observed once. The top ten constitute more than 3.5% of the sample. The sample was peripheral blood, taken from a patient treated with radiotherapy plus ipilimumab. These receptors came from a human donor with non-small cell lung cancer who had stable disease on radiotherapy plus ipilimumab.

The chain uses TRBV4-3 and TRBJ1-2, with D possibly TRBD1 on 5 matching bases. This CDR3 spans 15 amino acids. Germline V gene lookup returns CDR1 LGHNA and CDR2 YSLEER. V was pared by 0 bases and J by 2 bases, with 10 bases between. The CDR3 DNA reads TGCGCCAGCAGCCAAGATGAGTCAGGGAACTATGGCTACACCTTC. It specifies CASSQDESGNYGYTF.

This rearrangement joins TRBV9 to TRBJ2-1; TRBD1 matches 8 bases. V lost 0 bases, J lost 8 bases, and 7 bases stayed unmatched. This CDR3 region has 15 residues. CDR1 is SGDLS and CDR2 is YYNGEE in the germline V gene. CDR3 amino acids: CASSVGPDRGDEQFF. The CDR3 nucleotides are TGTGCCAGCAGCGTAGGACCCGACAGGGGAGATGAGCAGTTCTTC.

The rearrangement uses TRBV19 and TRBJ1-1; TRBD1 agrees at 8 bases. This CDR3 is built from 14 residues. CDR1 and CDR2 from the germline V gene are LNHDA and SQIVND (reference sequence). Trimming removed 3 bases from V and 5 bases from J; junction bases left unmatched: 5. This CDR3 reads CASSIATGGTEAFF. The CDR3, as DNA: TGTGCCAGTAGTATCGCAACAGGGGGAACTGAAGCTTTCTTT.

The rearrangement uses TRBV6-5 and TRBJ2-7, with 15 positions matching TRBD2. Trimming at V came to 0 bases and at J to 6 bases, leaving 0 bases not matched to a gene. The CDR3 is 15 amino acids. The V gene's germline CDR1 is MNHEY and CDR2 SVGAGI. The CDR3 nucleotides are TGTGCCAGCAGTTACTCGGGACTAGCGGGAGGCGAGCAGTACTTC. It translates to CASSYSGLAGGEQYF.

The J gene is TRBJ2-5, the V gene TRBV7-8; the D gene could be TRBD1 or TRBD2 (6 bases each). Germline CDR1 and CDR2: SGHVS and FQNEAQ. This CDR3 spans 15 amino acids. V dropped 6 bases and J dropped 0 bases, with 14 bases sitting between them. The CDR3 DNA sequence: TGTGCCAGCAGGGAGCGGAGGGGGTACCAAGAGACCCAGTACTTC. Its translation: CASRERRGYQETQYF.

The rearrangement joins TRBV7-8 to TRBJ2-1; D might be TRBD1 or TRBD2, each matching 5 bases. The ends were cut back, 5 bases at V and 6 bases at J, with 11 bases in the middle. This CDR3 spans 13 amino acids. The V gene's germline CDR1 is SGHVS and CDR2 FQNEAQ. CDR3 coding DNA: TGTGCCAGCAGCCCCGCAGGGAGCAATGAGCAGTTCTTC. It specifies CASSPAGSNEQFF.

The chain has TRBV7-9 and TRBJ2-5; possibly TRBD2 for D (5 bases). The assigned J gene may be wrong: the sequence end matches TRBJ2-7 better. The length of the CDR3 is 15 residues. Germline CDR1 reads SEHNR; CDR2 reads FQNEAQ (reference sequence). DNA of the CDR3: TGTGCCAGCAGCCGAGCCGCGGGTGTTTCCTACGAGCAGTACTTC. Its protein is CASSRAAGVSYEQYF.

The chain combines TRBV20-1 with TRBJ1-2; the match to TRBD1 covers 7 bases. CDR1 and CDR2 from the germline V gene are DFQATT and SNEGSKA (reference sequence). CDR3 length equals 10 residues. The CDR3 DNA is TGCAGGGTTGACAGGGTCGGCTACACCTTC. Amino acids: CRVDRVGYTF.

The chain uses TRBV9 and TRBJ2-2, with TRBD2 matching 12 bases. Germline values: CDR1 SGDLS, CDR2 YYNGEE. The V and J ends lost 0 bases and 4 bases, in that order; junction bases with no gene match: 1. CDR3 length: 16 residues. The CDR3, as DNA: TGTGCCAGCAGCGTAGCTAGCGGGAGGGCCACCGGGGAGCTGTTTTTT. This gives the protein CASSVASGRATGELFF.

The table lists this clone with a count of one. The CDR3 reads CASSSPDGWAYEQYF. DNA for the CDR3: TGTGCCAGCAGCTCTCCGGACGGTTGGGCCTACGAGCAGTACTTC. The chain links TRBV7-2 to TRBJ2-7; D unclear. The CDR3 spans 15 residues. Germline loops: CDR1 SGHTA, CDR2 FQGNSA. Between the trimmed V and J ends, which lost 4 bases and 2 bases, there was a span of 15 bases.

This sequence joins TRBV7-6 and TRBJ2-5, with 7 bases that match TRBD2. J was trimmed by 5 bases and V by 0 bases; bases with no gene match: 6. CDR3 length: 15 residues. The V gene's germline CDR1 is SGHVS and CDR2 FNYEAQ. CDR3 in amino acids: CASSLAGGLGETQYF. The CDR3 DNA follows: TGTGCCAGCAGCTTAGCGGGAGGGCTTGGGGAGACCCAGTACTTC.

The gene calls are TRBV10-1 and TRBJ1-5, with 7 nucleotides matching TRBD1. The V gene end was trimmed by 3 bases and the J gene end by 1 base; junction bases not matched to a gene: 9. The CDR3 has 17 residues. CDR1 and CDR2 (germline): WNHNN, SYGVQD (reference sequence). The CDR3, as DNA: TGCGCCAGCAGTGACTTTACAGGGGACCGGAGCAATCAGCCCCAGCATTTT. Translating gives CASSDFTGDRSNQPQHF.

The chain combines TRBV4-3 with TRBJ1-2; D gene unclear. In germline, CDR1 is LGHNA, CDR2 YSLEER. The CDR3 contains 16 residues. V was pared by 0 bases and J by 3 bases, with 14 bases between. The CDR3 reads CASSQEGTVSYYGYTF. For the CDR3, the DNA is TGCGCCAGCAGCCAAGAGGGTACAGTGAGCTACTATGGCTACACCTTC.

The count of this clone is one. The V and J genes are TRBV5-6 and TRBJ2-5; D is perhaps TRBD1 (6 bases). Trimming took off 4 bases at V and 1 base at J, with 11 bases between the two ends. Germline V gene lookup returns CDR1 SGHDT and CDR2 YYEEEE. The CDR3 contains 14 residues. The CDR3 spells CASSVDRIQETQYF. The CDR3 nucleotides read TGTGCCAGCAGCGTAGACAGGATCCAAGAGACCCAGTACTTC. Based on the CDR3 plus reference TRBV5-6 and TRBJ2-5, the full variable domain is DAGVTQSPTHLIKTRGQQVTLRCSPKSGHDTVSWYQQALGQGPQFIFQYYEEEERQRGNFPDRFSGHQFPNYSSELNVNALLLGDSALYLCASSVDRIQETQYFGPGTRLLVL.

The chain joins TRBV27 to TRBJ2-5; D is perhaps TRBD1 (5 bases). V was pared by 5 bases and J by 3 bases, with 22 bases between. The germline CDR1 and CDR2 sequences are MNHEY and SMNVEV (reference sequence). This CDR3 region has 17 residues. Here the CDR3 DNA reads TGTGCCAGCAGTCTAACACCTTTCGACAGTTTGGAAGAGACCCAGTACTTC. Encoded protein: CASSLTPFDSLEETQYF.

On this clone itself: A junction end diverges from the germline sequence, so it may reflect a read error. The rearrangement uses TRBV7-7 and TRBJ2-5; no clear D gene. This CDR3 has 14 residues. Germline values: CDR1 SSHAT, CDR2 FNYEAQ (reference sequence). CDR3: CASSLSGHGETQYF. The CDR3 nucleotides read TGTGCTAGCAGCTTAAGTGGGCACGGAGAGACCCAGTACTTC.

V usage is TRBV5-4 and J usage is TRBJ2-1; weak D call: TRBD2 (6 bases). With 3 bases removed from V and 9 bases from J, the gap between germline ends came to 13 bases. The CDR3 loop spans 13 amino acids. In germline, CDR1 is SGHNT, CDR2 YYREEE (reference sequence). The CDR3 is CASSWTGVGEQFF. DNA of the CDR3: TGTGCCAGCAGCTGGACGGGAGTAGGTGAGCAGTTCTTC.

This clone came up a few times. The chain uses TRBV30 and TRBJ1-1, with unresolved D. Trimming removed 4 bases at V and 1 base at J, with 10 bases between. This CDR3 contains 13 residues. CDR1 and CDR2 from the germline V gene are GTSNPN and SVGIG (reference sequence). The CDR3 region has the DNA TGTGCCTGGATTGACACGGGGAACACTGAAGCTTTCTTT. Its translation: CAWIDTGNTEAFF.

The genes are TRBV7-3 and TRBJ2-5, with D perhaps given as TRBD1 or TRBD2 (5 bases each). V lost 1 base to trimming and J lost 4 bases, with 13 bases between them. The CDR3 covers 15 residues. In germline, CDR1 is SGHTA, CDR2 FQGTGA. The CDR3: CASSLRGRAAETQYF. The CDR3 region has the DNA TGTGCCAGCAGCTTAAGGGGCAGAGCGGCAGAGACCCAGTACTTC.

Note on this clone: Other DNA sequences from this sample encode an identical CDR3 as well. The chain recombines TRBV5-1 with TRBJ1-4; D may be TRBD1 (5 bases). There are 14 residues in the CDR3. The ends were cut back, 4 bases at V and 7 bases at J, with 14 bases in the middle. CDR1 and CDR2 (germline): SGHRS, YFSETQ. Written as DNA, the CDR3 is TGCGCCAGCAGCATTCGGGGCGCCGGTGAAAAACTGTTTTTT. Its protein is CASSIRGAGEKLFF.

The chain is built from TRBV7-8 and TRBJ2-7, with D possibly being TRBD1 (5 bases). Germline CDR1 reads SGHVS; CDR2 reads FQNEAQ. Trimming left V 1 base short and J 1 base short, with 20 bases between. The CDR3 has 18 amino acids. The CDR3 protein is CASSLGANGQGWSYEQYF. In DNA form, the CDR3 reads TGTGCCAGCAGCTTAGGGGCTAACGGGCAGGGCTGGTCCTACGAGCAGTACTTC.

This rearrangement joins TRBV27 to TRBJ2-5; D gene ambiguous. This CDR3 comprises 11 residues. The V gene lost 3 bases and the J gene lost 7 bases, with 6 bases spanning the gap. Germline values: CDR1 MNHEY, CDR2 SMNVEV (reference sequence). The CDR3 bases are TGTGCCAGCAGTTTCAAGAGGACCCAGTACTTC. Translating gives CASSFKRTQYF.

V is TRBV5-6 and J is TRBJ1-3; no reliable D call. The CDR3 runs 13 residues. Germline V lookup: CDR1 SGHDT, CDR2 YYEEEE. Trimming shortened V by 1 base and J by 4 bases, and 6 bases separated the two germline ends. CDR3: CASSLYGGNTIYF. The DNA of the CDR3 is TGTGCCAGCAGCTTGTACGGGGGAAACACCATATATTTT.

CDR3 sequence: CASSLTLDGYTF. The CDR3 DNA follows: TGCGCCAGCAGCTTGACCCTAGACGGCTACACCTTC. The chain uses TRBV5-1 and TRBJ1-2; D not certain. V was trimmed by 1 base and J by 8 bases, leaving 9 bases between them. Looked up from germline, CDR1 is SGHRS and CDR2 is YFSETQ. The CDR3 extends over 12 amino acids.

The chain has TRBV7-6 and TRBJ2-6, with D perhaps matching TRBD1 (6 bases). Germline lookup yields CDR1 SGHVS and CDR2 FNYEAQ. The V end lost 5 bases, the J end lost 4 bases, and 12 bases lay between the germline ends. This CDR3 spans 15 amino acids. The CDR3 DNA reads as TGTGCCAGCAGCCCACAGGGATACGGGGCCAACGTCCTGACTTTC. It specifies CASSPQGYGANVLTF.

V gene TRBV11-2 combines with J gene TRBJ2-7, with D uncertain. Trimming shortened V by 2 bases and J by 3 bases, and 14 bases separated the two germline ends. The CDR3 is made up of 15 amino acids. Germline V gene lookup returns CDR1 SGHAT and CDR2 FQNNGV. The CDR3, as DNA: TGTGCCAGCAGCTTAAGTAGGTCTAATTTCTACGAGCAGTACTTC. Translation gives CASSLSRSNFYEQYF.

This clone is medium-sized within its sample. The chain combines TRBV19 with TRBJ1-5; a weak D match, TRBD1 (6 bases). Trimming took off 6 bases at V and 9 bases at J, with 15 bases between the two ends. Per germline, CDR1 LNHDA and CDR2 SQIVND (reference sequence). The CDR3 covers 13 residues. CDR3 in DNA: TGTGCCAGTAGCCCGACAGGTCAGGGGCCCCAGCATTTT. Its protein product is CASSPTGQGPQHF.

In its sample, this clone was seen a few times. This rearrangement joins TRBV13 to TRBJ1-1; TRBD1 is a possible D gene (5 bases). The germline V and J ends were trimmed by 5 bases and 3 bases, with 10 bases remaining between them. Germline V gives CDR1 PRHDT, CDR2 FYEKMQ (reference sequence). The CDR3 is made up of 13 amino acids. The CDR3 DNA reads as TGTGCCAGCAGCCAAGGGGATGACACTGAAGCTTTCTTT. This sequence encodes CASSQGDDTEAFF.

There are a few counts of this clone. The chain links TRBV18 to TRBJ2-7; D unresolved. The CDR3 contains 14 residues. Looked up from germline, CDR1 is KGHSH and CDR2 is LQKENI. V was clipped by 6 bases and J by 2 bases, with 14 bases between them. In DNA, the CDR3 is TGTGCCAGCTCCCATTCAAGCCTGACCTACGAGCAGTACTTC. Translation: CASSHSSLTYEQYF.

The chain has TRBV19 and TRBJ2-7, with 7 bases identical to TRBD2. With V trimmed by 6 bases and J by 2 bases, 13 bases remained unmatched. Germline assignment: CDR1 LNHDA and CDR2 SQIVND (reference sequence). The CDR3 spans 16 residues. The CDR3, as DNA: TGTGCCAGTAGCAATAGGGCCCTAGCGGCAACCTACGAGCAGTACTTC. Translating gives CASSNRALAATYEQYF.